This TCR beta chain was identified during a study of T cell repertoires in cytomegalovirus infection. TCRdb processed the reads anew with MiXCR; each CDR3 protein has one entry. The sample carries 400,000 to 600,000 distinct CDR3 sequences, about 42% recorded once. This clonotype has just a few counts. Its antigen is unknown. This CDR3 is 16 amino acids long. Germline CDR1 reads SGHTA; CDR2 reads FQGNSA. The J segment lost 5 bases and the V segment lost 2 bases, leaving 4 bases of the junction unmatched. The rearrangement links TRBV7-2 to TRBJ2-5, with TRBD2 matching 14 bases. The receptor was isolated from a human donor in good health (CMV status not recorded). Some clones in this sample may be carry-over from other donors' samples. Material: cultured PBMCs, obtained from culture after CMV antigen stimulation. The CDR3 reads CASSLPGLAGDETQYF. DNA for the CDR3: TGTGCCAGCAGCTTACCGGGACTAGCGGGGGATGAGACCCAGTACTTC. Looking up the rest from reference TRBV7-2 and TRBJ2-5 gives the full variable domain: GAGVSQSPSNKVTEKGKDVELRCDPISGHTALYWYRQSLGQGLEFLIYFQGNSAPDKSGLPSDRFSAERTGGSVSTLTIQRTQQEDSAVYLCASSLPGLAGDETQYFGPGTRLLVL.